A selection of T cell receptor beta chains follows, all from one sample in a study of radiotherapy plus CTLA-4 blockade in lung cancer. The protocol was immunoSEQ multiplex PCR, while the TCRdb copy is restricted to in-frame clones and leaves out a portion. The sample gives fewer than 90,000 clones, roughly four fifths of which show up once; 0.75% to 0.85% is in the top ten. This material consisted of peripheral blood, taken from a patient treated with radiotherapy plus ipilimumab. The receptors come from a human donor with non-small cell lung cancer who had stable disease on radiotherapy plus ipilimumab. The CDR3 runs from the conserved cysteine through the conserved F or W. D genes are given only for firm matches. Clone size is not always given. Where it is, it says once, few, many or a class for expanded clones.

>-|-|TRBJ2-5|TRBV29-1
CSVCVGAGETQYF
TGCAGCGTGTGCGTGGGGGCGGGAGAGACCCAGTACTTC
>-|-|TRBJ2-5|TRBV28
CASIGVNQETQYF
TGTGCCAGCATCGGGGTAAACCAAGAGACCCAGTACTTC
>TRBD1|-|TRBJ2-5|TRBV15
CATSGSGTGRETQYF
TGTGCCACCAGCGGTTCCGGGACAGGACGAGAGACCCAGTACTTC
>-|-|TRBJ1-6|TRBV11-2
CASSLESRTPLHF
TGTGCCAGCAGCTTAGAATCTCGTACACCCCTCCACTTT
>TRBD1|-|TRBJ1-1|TRBV10-1
CASSDSTGAGTEAFF
TGCGCCAGCAGTGATTCGACAGGGGCCGGAACTGAAGCTTTCTTT
>-|-|TRBJ1-1|TRBV19
CATGTANTEAFF
TGTGCCACGGGGACGGCGAACACTGAAGCTTTCTTT
>-|-|TRBJ2-7|TRBV2
CASNLIGPDEQYF
TGTGCCAGCAACTTAATTGGGCCAGACGAGCAGTACTTC
>-|-|TRBJ2-1|TRBV5-1
CASSSSAGGFNEQFF
TGCGCCAGCAGCTCTAGCGCTGGAGGTTTCAATGAGCAGTTCTTC
>-|-|TRBJ2-7|TRBV11-3
CASSLEGGEAYEQYF
TGTGCCAGCAGCTTAGAGGGGGGCGAGGCCTACGAGCAGTACTTC
>TRBD1|-|TRBJ1-1|TRBV29-1
CSVNRDRDTEAFF
TGCAGCGTAAACCGGGACAGGGACACTGAGGCTTTCTTT
>TRBD2|-|TRBJ2-1|TRBV6-1
CASSGLAGGRIEQFF
TGTGCCAGCAGTGGGCTAGCGGGGGGGCGGATTGAGCAGTTCTTC
>-|-|TRBJ2-7|TRBV28
CASSYDRYTLREQYF
TGTGCCAGCAGCTACGACAGGTATACCCTACGGGAGCAGTACTTC
>TRBD1|-|TRBJ2-3|TRBV4-2
CASSQVVRGLTQYF
TGTGCCAGCAGCCAAGTGGTAAGGGGGCTAACGCAGTATTTT
>-|-|TRBJ1-2|TRBV2
CASRSGILQGYTF
TGTGCCAGCAGGTCCGGGATTCTGCAAGGCTACACCTTC
>-|-|TRBJ2-5|TRBV5-6
CASSSQGRSQETQYF
TGTGCCAGCAGTTCTCAAGGGCGGTCCCAAGAGACCCAGTACTTC
>-|once|TRBJ1-3|TRBV7-3
CASSKYLFSGNTIYF
TGTGCCAGCAGCAAATATTTGTTCTCTGGAAACACCATATATTTT
>-|-|TRBJ2-5|TRBV6-6
CASSYGGQETQYF
TGTGCCAGCAGTTACGGCGGCCAAGAGACCCAGTACTTC
>TRBD2|-|TRBJ2-7|TRBV9
CASSAGLAGHYEQYF
TGTGCCAGCAGCGCGGGACTAGCGGGGCACTACGAGCAGTACTTC
>-|-|TRBJ1-5|TRBV7-9
CASSPVGFQPQHF
TGTGCCAGCAGCCCGGTGGGATTCCAGCCCCAGCATTTT
>-|-|TRBJ2-1|TRBV25-1
CATIRGQGYNEQFF
TGTGCCACCATAAGAGGTCAGGGCTACAATGAGCAGTTCTTC
>TRBD2|-|TRBJ2-2|TRBV28
CASSLPGRPGELFF
TGTGCCAGCAGTTTACCCGGGAGGCCCGGGGAGCTGTTTTTT
>TRBD2|once|TRBJ2-5|TRBV2
CASSGLAGGETQYF
TGTGCCAGCAGTGGACTAGCGGGGGGGGAGACCCAGTACTTC
>-|-|TRBJ2-2|TRBV6-5
CASSNRVGELFF
TGTGCCAGCAGCAACAGGGTCGGGGAGCTGTTTTTT
>TRBD2|-|TRBJ2-7|TRBV10-2
CASSETSGLTYEQYF
TGCGCCAGCAGTGAGACTAGCGGACTCACCTACGAGCAGTACTTC
>TRBD1|-|TRBJ2-1|TRBV27
CASSRGTGGNEQFF
TGTGCCAGCAGCCGGGGGACAGGGGGCAATGAGCAGTTCTTC
>TRBD1|-|TRBJ1-1|TRBV6-4
CASSRDSRNTEAFF
TGTGCCAGCAGTCGGGACAGCCGCAACACTGAAGCTTTCTTT
>-|-|TRBJ2-6|TRBV7-2
CASSPGRISGANVLTF
TGTGCCAGCAGCCCGGGACGGATCTCTGGGGCCAACGTCCTGACTTTC
>TRBD1|once|TRBJ2-1|TRBV11-2
CASSLDPGQNNEQFF
TGTGCCAGCAGCTTAGATCCGGGACAGAACAATGAGCAGTTCTTC
>-|-|TRBJ2-2|TRBV7-8
CASSLRSVGANTGELFF
TGTGCCAGCAGCTTAAGGAGCGTGGGGGCGAACACCGGGGAGCTGTTTTTT
>TRBD2|-|TRBJ2-5|TRBV10-3
CAISDMGTSGETQYF
TGTGCCATCAGTGATATGGGGACTAGCGGAGAGACCCAGTACTTC
>-|few|TRBJ1-2|TRBV6-1
CASSSGLPSGYTF
TGTGCCAGCAGTTCAGGACTGCCTAGTGGCTACACCTTC
>TRBD1|-|TRBJ1-1|TRBV5-1
CASSLSRGGQDGFF
TGCGCCAGCAGCTTGTCCCGCGGCGGACAGGACGGTTTCTTT
>TRBD1|-|TRBJ2-3|TRBV28
CASSSRQGIGAKGTDTQYF
TGTGCCAGCAGTTCGCGACAGGGTATCGGGGCCAAGGGCACAGATACGCAGTATTTT
>-|-|TRBJ2-3|TRBV7-9
CASSLKGGPDTQYF
TGTGCCAGCAGCTTAAAAGGGGGACCAGATACGCAGTATTTT
>-|-|TRBJ2-1|TRBV30
CAWSVVAALYNEQFF
TGTGCCTGGAGTGTGGTAGCGGCTTTATACAATGAGCAGTTCTTC
>-|-|TRBJ1-2|TRBV2
CASRYRVSHYGYTF
TGTGCCAGCAGGTACAGGGTGTCGCACTATGGCTACACCTTC
>-|-|TRBJ2-6|TRBV29-1
CSVIGEKAGANVLTF
TGCAGCGTTATCGGGGAGAAGGCTGGGGCCAACGTCCTGACTTTC
>-|-|TRBJ1-2|TRBV5-1
CASSLSGAGNGYTF
TGCGCCAGCAGCTTGAGTGGGGCCGGCAATGGCTACACCTTC
>-|-|TRBJ2-7|TRBV19
CASSPRDPPYEQYF
TGTGCCAGTAGCCCCAGAGATCCTCCCTACGAGCAGTACTTC
>-|few|TRBJ1-2|TRBV7-8
CASSVPGAGSYGYTF
TGTGCCAGCAGCGTCCCTGGGGCGGGGAGCTATGGCTACACCTTC
>TRBD1|-|TRBJ1-3|TRBV11-2
CASRLPGQSSGNTIYF
TGTGCCAGCAGGCTTCCGGGACAGAGCTCTGGAAACACCATATATTTT
>-|-|TRBJ2-1|TRBV7-3
CASSLFGGLPGEQFF
TGTGCCAGCAGCTTATTCGGGGGATTACCGGGGGAGCAGTTCTTC
>TRBD2|-|TRBJ2-1|TRBV12-5
CASGLVQTSGSNEQFF
TGTGCTAGTGGTTTGGTACAAACTAGCGGGAGCAATGAGCAGTTCTTC
>-|-|TRBJ2-7|TRBV20-1
CSARVGKGEPF
TGCAGTGCTAGAGTGGGGAAGGGGGAACCTTTC
>-|-|TRBJ1-6|TRBV2
CASMGPNSPLHF
TGTGCCAGCATGGGGCCCAATTCACCCCTCCACTTT
>TRBD2|few|TRBJ2-2|TRBV13
CASSSGLAGSRGTGELFF
TGTGCCAGCAGCTCGGGACTAGCGGGATCTCGTGGCACCGGGGAGCTGTTTTTT
>TRBD2|-|TRBJ2-1|TRBV10-1
CASSEASGGVNEQFF
TGCGCCAGCAGTGAGGCTAGCGGGGGGGTCAATGAGCAGTTCTTC
>-|-|TRBJ1-2|TRBV7-2
CASSAKTGLGGSYTF
TGTGCCAGCAGCGCCAAGACGGGCCTTGGCGGTAGCTACACCTTC
>TRBD1|once|TRBJ1-2|TRBV11-1
CASSPSPGQGAGGYTF
TGTGCCAGCAGCCCCAGCCCGGGACAGGGGGCTGGTGGCTACACCTTC
>-|-|TRBJ1-6|TRBV5-4
CASSATLQTSPLHF
TGTGCCAGCAGCGCAACCTTGCAGACCTCCCCCCTCCACTTT
>-|-|TRBJ2-7|TRBV6-5
CASSDSGRSYEQYF
TGTGCCAGCAGTGATAGCGGTCGCTCCTACGAGCAGTACTTC
>-|-|TRBJ2-5|TRBV30
CAWSVPVQETQYF
TGTGCCTGGAGTGTACCAGTCCAAGAGACCCAGTACTTC